This T cell receptor beta chain was sequenced for a study of brain T cells in children with intractable seizures. Study-wide findings and caveats: Patients' HCMV serostatus was unknown; virus specificity rests on CDR3 similarity alone. Pre-surgery blood may have been undersampled, hiding some clones.

Concerning this clone itself: What it binds is unknown.

Sequenced by immunoSEQ multiplex PCR; TCRdb stores in-frame clones only, minus some. The sample comprises tens of thousands of clones, more than 85% of which are singletons, and less than 2% rests with the top ten. Surgery cases with the highest brain T cell transcript signatures were chosen for sequencing. At least one anti-epileptic drug was given before surgery. The sample consisted of peripheral blood, taken at surgery. This receptor was obtained from a boy under two years old with tuberous sclerosis and intractable seizures.

The CDR3 nucleotides read TGTGCCAGCTCCCAGACGACAGGGATTAAGACTGAAGCTTTCTTT. Its protein is CASSQTTGIKTEAFF. The rearrangement uses TRBV18 and TRBJ1-1, with 7 positions matching TRBD1. Germline V gene lookup returns CDR1 KGHSH and CDR2 LQKENI. The CDR3 has 15 amino acids. The ends lost 6 bases at V and 5 bases at J; junction bases unmatched: 12.